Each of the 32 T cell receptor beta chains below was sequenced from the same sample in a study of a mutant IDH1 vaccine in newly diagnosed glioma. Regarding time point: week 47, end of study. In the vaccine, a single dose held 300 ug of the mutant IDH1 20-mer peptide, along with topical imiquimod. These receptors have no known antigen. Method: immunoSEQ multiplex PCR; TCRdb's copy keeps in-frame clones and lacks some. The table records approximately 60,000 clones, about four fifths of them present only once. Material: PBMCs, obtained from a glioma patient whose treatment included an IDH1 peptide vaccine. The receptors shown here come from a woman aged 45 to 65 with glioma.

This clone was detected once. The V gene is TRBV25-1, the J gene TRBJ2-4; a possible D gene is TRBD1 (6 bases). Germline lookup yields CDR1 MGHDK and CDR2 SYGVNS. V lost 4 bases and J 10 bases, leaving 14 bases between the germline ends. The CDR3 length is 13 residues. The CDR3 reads CASSARDTRIQYF. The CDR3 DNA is TGTGCCAGCAGTGCCCGGGACACGAGAATTCAGTACTTC.

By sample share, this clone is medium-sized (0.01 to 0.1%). CDR3 nucleotides: TGTGCCAGCAGTGACTCGGGCAATTCACCCCTCCACTTT. This encodes CASSDSGNSPLHF. The rearrangement links TRBV6-4 to TRBJ1-6; D not resolved. The CDR3 has 13 amino acids. The ends were cut back, 0 bases at V and 7 bases at J, with 4 bases in the middle. Per germline, CDR1 MRHNA and CDR2 SNTAGT.

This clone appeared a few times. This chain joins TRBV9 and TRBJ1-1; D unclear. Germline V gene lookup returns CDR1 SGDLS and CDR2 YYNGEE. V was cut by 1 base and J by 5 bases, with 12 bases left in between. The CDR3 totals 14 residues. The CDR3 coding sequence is TGTGCCAGCAGCGTATCAGGCAGCGGGACTGAAGCTTTCTTT. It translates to CASSVSGSGTEAFF. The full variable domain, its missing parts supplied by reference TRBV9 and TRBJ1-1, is DSGVTQTPKHLITATGQRVTLRCSPRSGDLSVYWYQQSLDQGLQFLIQYYNGEERAKGNILERFSAQQFPDLHSELNLSSLELGDSALYFCASSVSGSGTEAFFGQGTRLTVV.

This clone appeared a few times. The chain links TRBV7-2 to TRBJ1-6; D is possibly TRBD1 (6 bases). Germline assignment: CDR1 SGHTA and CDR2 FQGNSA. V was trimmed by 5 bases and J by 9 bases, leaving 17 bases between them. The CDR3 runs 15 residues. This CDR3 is CASSGRGGGVSPLHF. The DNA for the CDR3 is TGTGCCAGCAGCGGGAGGGGGGGAGGTGTTTCACCCCTCCACTTT.

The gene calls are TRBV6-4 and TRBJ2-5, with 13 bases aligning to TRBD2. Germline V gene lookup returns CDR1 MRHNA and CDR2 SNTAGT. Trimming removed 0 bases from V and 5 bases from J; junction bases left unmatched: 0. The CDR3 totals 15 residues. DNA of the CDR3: TGTGCCAGCAGTGACTCGACTAGCGGGGGGGAGACCCAGTACTTC. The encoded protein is CASSDSTSGGETQYF.

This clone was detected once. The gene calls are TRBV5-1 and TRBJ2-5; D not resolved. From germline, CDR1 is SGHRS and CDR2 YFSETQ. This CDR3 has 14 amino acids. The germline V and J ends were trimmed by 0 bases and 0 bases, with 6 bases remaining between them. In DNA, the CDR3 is TGCGCCAGCAGCTTGGGGTCTCACCAAGAGACCCAGTACTTC. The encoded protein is CASSLGSHQETQYF.

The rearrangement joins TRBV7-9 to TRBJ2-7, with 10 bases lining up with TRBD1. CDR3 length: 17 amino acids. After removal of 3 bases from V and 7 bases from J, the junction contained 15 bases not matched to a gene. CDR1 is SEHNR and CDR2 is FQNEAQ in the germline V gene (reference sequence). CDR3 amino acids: CASSFRPTLTGGWEQYF. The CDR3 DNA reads TGTGCCAGCAGCTTCCGCCCGACTCTGACAGGGGGCTGGGAGCAGTACTTC.

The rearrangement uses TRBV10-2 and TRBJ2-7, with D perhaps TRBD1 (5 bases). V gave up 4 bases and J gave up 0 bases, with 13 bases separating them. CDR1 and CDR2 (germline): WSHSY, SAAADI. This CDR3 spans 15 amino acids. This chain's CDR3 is CASSVGRVSSYEQYF. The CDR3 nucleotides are TGCGCCAGCAGTGTGGGCAGGGTGAGCTCCTACGAGCAGTACTTC.

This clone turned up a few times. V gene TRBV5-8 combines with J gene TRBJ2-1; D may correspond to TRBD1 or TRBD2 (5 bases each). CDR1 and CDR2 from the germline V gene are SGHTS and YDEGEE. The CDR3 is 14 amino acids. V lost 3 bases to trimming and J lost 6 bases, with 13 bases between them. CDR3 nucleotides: TGTGCCAGCAGCTCCGGGGCAAGAGGCAATGAGCAGTTCTTC. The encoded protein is CASSSGARGNEQFF. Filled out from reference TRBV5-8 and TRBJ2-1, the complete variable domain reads EAGVTQSPTHLIKTRGQQATLRCSPISGHTSVYWYQQALGLGLQFLLWYDEGEERNRGNFPPRFSGRQFPNYSSELNVNALELEDSALYLCASSSGARGNEQFFGPGTRLTVL.

For the CDR3, the DNA is TGTGCCAGCAGCCGAATAATGAACACTGAAGCTTTCTTT. Translation gives CASSRIMNTEAFF. This sequence joins TRBV7-2 and TRBJ1-1; no reliable D call. The germline V and J ends were trimmed by 5 bases and 0 bases, with 7 bases remaining between them. The germline V gene encodes CDR1 SGHTA and CDR2 FQGNSA. The CDR3 extends over 13 amino acids.

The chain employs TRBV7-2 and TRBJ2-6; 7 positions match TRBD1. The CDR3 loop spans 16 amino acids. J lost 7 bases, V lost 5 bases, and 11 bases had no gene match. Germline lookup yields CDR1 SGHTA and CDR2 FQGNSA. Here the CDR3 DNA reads TGTGCCAGCAGCCAGGCCACAGGGGTCCCCGCCAACGTCCTGACTTTC. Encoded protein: CASSQATGVPANVLTF.

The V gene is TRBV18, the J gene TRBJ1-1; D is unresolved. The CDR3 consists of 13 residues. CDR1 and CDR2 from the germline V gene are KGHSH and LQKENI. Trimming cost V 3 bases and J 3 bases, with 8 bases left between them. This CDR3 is CASSPTRDTEAFF. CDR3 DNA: TGTGCCAGCTCACCCACGCGAGACACTGAAGCTTTCTTT.

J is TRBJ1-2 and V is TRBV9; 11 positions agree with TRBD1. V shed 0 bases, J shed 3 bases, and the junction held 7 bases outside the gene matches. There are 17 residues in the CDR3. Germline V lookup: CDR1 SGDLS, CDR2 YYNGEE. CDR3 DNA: TGTGCCAGCAGCGTAGGGGACAGGGGGGCCCTAGACTATGGCTACACCTTC. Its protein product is CASSVGDRGALDYGYTF.

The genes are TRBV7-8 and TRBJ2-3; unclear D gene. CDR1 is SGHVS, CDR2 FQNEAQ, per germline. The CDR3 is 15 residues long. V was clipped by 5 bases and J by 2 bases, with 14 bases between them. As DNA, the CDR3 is TGTGCCAGCAGCACCCTGCTAGAATTCACAGATACGCAGTATTTT. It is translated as CASSTLLEFTDTQYF.

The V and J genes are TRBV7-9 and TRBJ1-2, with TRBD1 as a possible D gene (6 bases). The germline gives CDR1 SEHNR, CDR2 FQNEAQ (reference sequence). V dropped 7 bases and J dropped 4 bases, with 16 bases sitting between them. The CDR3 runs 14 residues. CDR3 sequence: CASTQSQGPYGYTF. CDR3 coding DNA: TGTGCCAGCACCCAGTCCCAGGGGCCCTATGGCTACACCTTC.

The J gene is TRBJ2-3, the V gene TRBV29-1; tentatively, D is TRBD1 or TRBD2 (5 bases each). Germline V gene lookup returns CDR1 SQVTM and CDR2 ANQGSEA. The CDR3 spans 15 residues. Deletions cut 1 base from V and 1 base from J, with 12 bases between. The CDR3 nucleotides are TGCAGCGTTGAAGGAGGGGTCAGGGGCACAGATACGCAGTATTTT. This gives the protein CSVEGGVRGTDTQYF.

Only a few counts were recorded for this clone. The CDR3 is CASTRDRGLYGYTF. CDR3 DNA: TGTGCCAGTACCCGGGACAGGGGTCTATATGGCTACACCTTC. The chain employs TRBV19 and TRBJ1-2; 10 nucleotides align to TRBD1. This CDR3 region has 14 residues. CDR1 and CDR2 (germline): LNHDA, SQIVND (reference sequence). The V and J ends lost 7 bases and 5 bases, in that order; junction bases with no gene match: 7.

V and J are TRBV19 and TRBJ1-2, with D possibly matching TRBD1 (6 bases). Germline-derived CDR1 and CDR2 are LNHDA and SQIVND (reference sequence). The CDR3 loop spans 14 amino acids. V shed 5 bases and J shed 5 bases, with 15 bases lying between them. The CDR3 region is CASSALDRPYGYTF. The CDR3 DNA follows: TGTGCCAGTAGTGCCCTGGACAGACCATATGGCTACACCTTC.

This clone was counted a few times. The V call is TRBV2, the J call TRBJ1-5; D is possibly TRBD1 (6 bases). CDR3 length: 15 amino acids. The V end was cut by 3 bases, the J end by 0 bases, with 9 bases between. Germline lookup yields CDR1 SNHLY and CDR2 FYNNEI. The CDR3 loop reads CASSDGQSSNQPQHF. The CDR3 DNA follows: TGTGCCAGCAGTGACGGACAGTCTAGCAATCAGCCCCAGCATTTT.

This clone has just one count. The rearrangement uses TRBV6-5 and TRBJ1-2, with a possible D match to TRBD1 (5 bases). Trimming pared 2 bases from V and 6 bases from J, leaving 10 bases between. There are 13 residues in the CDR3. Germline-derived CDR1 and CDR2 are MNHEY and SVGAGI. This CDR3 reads CASSYAAGNGYTF. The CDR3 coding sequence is TGTGCCAGCAGTTACGCTGCAGGGAATGGCTACACCTTC.

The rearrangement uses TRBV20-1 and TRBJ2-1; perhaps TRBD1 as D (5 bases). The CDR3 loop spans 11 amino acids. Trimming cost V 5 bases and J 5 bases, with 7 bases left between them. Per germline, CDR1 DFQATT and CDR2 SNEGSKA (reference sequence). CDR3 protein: CSAGANNEQFF. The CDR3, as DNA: TGCAGTGCTGGGGCAAACAATGAGCAGTTCTTC.

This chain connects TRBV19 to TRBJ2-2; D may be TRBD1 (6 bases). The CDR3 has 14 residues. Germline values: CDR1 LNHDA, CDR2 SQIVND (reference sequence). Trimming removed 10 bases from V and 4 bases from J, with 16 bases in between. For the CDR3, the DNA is TGTGCCACCCGAGCTTACAGGGTCACCGGGGAGCTGTTTTTT. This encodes CATRAYRVTGELFF.

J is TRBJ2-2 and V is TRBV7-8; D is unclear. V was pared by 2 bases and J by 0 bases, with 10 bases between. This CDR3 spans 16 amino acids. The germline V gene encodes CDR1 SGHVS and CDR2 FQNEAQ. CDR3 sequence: CASSLLRVTNTGELFF. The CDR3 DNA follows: TGTGCCAGCAGCTTACTTAGGGTAACGAACACCGGGGAGCTGTTTTTT.

The CDR3, as DNA: TGCGCCAGCAGCACGTCCGTCGTCGAGGACTATGGCTACACCTTC. Its translation is CASSTSVVEDYGYTF. The V gene is TRBV4-1, the J gene TRBJ1-2; D gene ambiguous. CDR3 length: 15 amino acids. CDR1 and CDR2 (germline): MGHRA, YSYEKL. The V end was cut by 5 bases, the J end by 3 bases, with 16 bases between.

CDR3 region: CASSVSPENTEAFF. Here the CDR3 DNA reads TGTGCCAGCAGCGTTTCTCCAGAGAACACTGAAGCTTTCTTT. The chain has TRBV9 and TRBJ1-1; no reliable D call. The CDR3 spans 14 residues. With 2 bases removed from V and 1 base from J, the gap between germline ends came to 9 bases. The germline CDR1 and CDR2 sequences are SGDLS and YYNGEE.

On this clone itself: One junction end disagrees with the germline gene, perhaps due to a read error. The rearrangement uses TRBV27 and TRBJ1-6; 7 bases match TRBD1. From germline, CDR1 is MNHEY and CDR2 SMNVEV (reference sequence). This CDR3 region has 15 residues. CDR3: CASSLKGTENLPLHF. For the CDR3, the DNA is TGTGCCAGCAGTTTAAAGGGGACAGAAAATTTACCCCTCCACTTT.

CDR3 residues: CASSLGGQSSYEQYF. CDR3 in DNA: TGTGCCAGCAGCTTGGGGGGCCAGAGTTCCTACGAGCAGTACTTC. This sequence joins TRBV5-4 and TRBJ2-7; TRBD1 is a possible D gene (5 bases). Germline V CDR1 and CDR2: SGHNT, YYREEE (reference sequence). The CDR3 spans 15 residues. V was clipped by 0 bases and J by 1 base, with 11 bases between them.

The CDR3 sequence is CASVRRSSNQPQHF. For the CDR3, the DNA is TGTGCCAGTGTCCGGAGGAGTAGCAATCAGCCCCAGCATTTT. The chain combines TRBV6-6 with TRBJ1-5; D uncertain. From germline, CDR1 is MNHNY and CDR2 SVGAGI (reference sequence). The CDR3 consists of 14 residues. The V and J ends lost 9 bases and 0 bases respectively, with 12 bases between them.

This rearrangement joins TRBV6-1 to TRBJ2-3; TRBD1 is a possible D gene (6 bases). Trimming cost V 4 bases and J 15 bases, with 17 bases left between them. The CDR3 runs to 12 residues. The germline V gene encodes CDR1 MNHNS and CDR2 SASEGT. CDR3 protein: CASSAEGVRVYF. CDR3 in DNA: TGTGCCAGCAGTGCCGAGGGGGTTAGGGTTTATTTT.

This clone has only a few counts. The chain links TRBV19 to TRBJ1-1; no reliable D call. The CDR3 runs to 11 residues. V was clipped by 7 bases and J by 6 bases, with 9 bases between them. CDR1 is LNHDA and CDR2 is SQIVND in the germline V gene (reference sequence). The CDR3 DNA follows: TGTGCCAGTACCAATTACGCTGAAGCTTTCTTT. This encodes CASTNYAEAFF.

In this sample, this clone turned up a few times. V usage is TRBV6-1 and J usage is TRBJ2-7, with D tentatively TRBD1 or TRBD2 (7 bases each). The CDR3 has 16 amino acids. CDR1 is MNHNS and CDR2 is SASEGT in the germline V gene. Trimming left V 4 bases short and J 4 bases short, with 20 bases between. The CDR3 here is CASSVFGGDSLYEQYF. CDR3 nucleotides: TGTGCCAGCAGTGTCTTTGGGGGGGACAGTCTATACGAGCAGTACTTC.

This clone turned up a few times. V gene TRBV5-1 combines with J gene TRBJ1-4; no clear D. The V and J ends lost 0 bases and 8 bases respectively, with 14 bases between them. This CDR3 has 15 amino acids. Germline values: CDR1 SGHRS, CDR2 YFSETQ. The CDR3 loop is CASSLVGREEEKLFF. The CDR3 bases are TGCGCCAGCAGCTTGGTGGGGAGGGAAGAAGAAAAACTGTTTTTT.